The source of this T cell receptor beta chain is a study of CD8 T cells in ankylosing spondylitis. Study conclusions and caveats: In ankylosing spondylitis blood, a motif of roughly eight highly homologous TCR beta variants appeared characteristic.

MiXCR, applied by TCRdb to the 5' RACE reads, yields one record per CDR3 protein. The sample gives 500,000 to 550,000 distinct CDR3 sequences, over 9.5% of which show up once; about 6.5% is in the top ten. The ends lost 2 bases at V and 9 bases at J; junction bases unmatched: 7. Germline V gene sequence: CDR1 SNHLY, CDR2 FYNNEI. CDR3 size: 14 residues. This clonotype was seen at least ten times. Antigen unknown. V usage is TRBV2 and J usage is TRBJ2-1; 7 bases map to TRBD2. This sequence was found in a male donor with ankylosing spondylitis. Input material: blood, either unsorted or a sorted T cell fraction (not recorded which). The CDR3 reads CASSEWEGGTEQFF. CDR3 bases: TGTGCCAGCAGTGAATGGGAGGGCGGGACTGAGCAGTTCTTC.